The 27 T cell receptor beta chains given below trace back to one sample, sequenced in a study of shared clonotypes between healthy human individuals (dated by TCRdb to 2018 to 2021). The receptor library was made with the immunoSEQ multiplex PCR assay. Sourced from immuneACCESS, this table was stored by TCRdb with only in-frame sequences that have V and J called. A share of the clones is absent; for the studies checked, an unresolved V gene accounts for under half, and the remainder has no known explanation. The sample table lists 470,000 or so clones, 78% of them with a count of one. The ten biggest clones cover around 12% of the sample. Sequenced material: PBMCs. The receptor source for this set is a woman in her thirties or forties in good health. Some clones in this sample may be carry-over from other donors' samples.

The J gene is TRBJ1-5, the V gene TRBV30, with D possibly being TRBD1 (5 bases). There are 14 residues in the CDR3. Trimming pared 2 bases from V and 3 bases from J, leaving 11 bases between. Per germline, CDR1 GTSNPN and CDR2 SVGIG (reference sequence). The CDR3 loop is CAWSRGRNNQPQHF. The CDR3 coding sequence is TGTGCCTGGAGTAGGGGCCGTAACAATCAGCCCCAGCATTTT.

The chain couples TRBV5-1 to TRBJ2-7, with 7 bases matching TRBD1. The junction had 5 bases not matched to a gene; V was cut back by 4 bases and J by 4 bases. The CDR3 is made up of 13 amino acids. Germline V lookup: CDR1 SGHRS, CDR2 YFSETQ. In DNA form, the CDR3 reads TGCGCCAGCAGCCGGGACAGAGTATACGAGCAGTACTTC. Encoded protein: CASSRDRVYEQYF.

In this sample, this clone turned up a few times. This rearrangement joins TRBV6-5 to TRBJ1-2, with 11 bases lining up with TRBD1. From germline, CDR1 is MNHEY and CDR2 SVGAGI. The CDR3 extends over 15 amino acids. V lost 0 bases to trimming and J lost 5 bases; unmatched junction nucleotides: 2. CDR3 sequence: CASSYSDRGQYGYTF. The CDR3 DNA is TGTGCCAGCAGTTACTCGGACAGGGGGCAATATGGCTACACCTTC.

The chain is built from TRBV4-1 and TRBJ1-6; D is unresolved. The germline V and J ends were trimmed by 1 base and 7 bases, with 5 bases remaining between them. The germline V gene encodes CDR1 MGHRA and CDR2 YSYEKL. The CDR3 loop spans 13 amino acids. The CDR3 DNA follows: TGCGCCAGCAGCCAAGTCCCCAATTCACCCCTCCACTTT. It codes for CASSQVPNSPLHF.

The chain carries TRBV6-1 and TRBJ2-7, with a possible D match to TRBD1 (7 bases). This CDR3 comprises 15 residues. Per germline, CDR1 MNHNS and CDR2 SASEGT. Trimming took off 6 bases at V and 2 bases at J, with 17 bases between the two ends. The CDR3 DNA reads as TGTGCCAGCAGCCTTACGCGGGACAGAACCTACGAGCAGTACTTC. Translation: CASSLTRDRTYEQYF.

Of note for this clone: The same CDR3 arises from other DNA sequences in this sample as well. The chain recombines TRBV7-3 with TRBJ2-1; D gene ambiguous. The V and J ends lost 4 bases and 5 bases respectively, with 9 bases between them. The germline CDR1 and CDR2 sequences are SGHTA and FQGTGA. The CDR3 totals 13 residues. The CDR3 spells CASSSGPNNEQFF. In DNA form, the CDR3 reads TGTGCCAGCAGCTCCGGGCCCAACAATGAGCAGTTCTTC.

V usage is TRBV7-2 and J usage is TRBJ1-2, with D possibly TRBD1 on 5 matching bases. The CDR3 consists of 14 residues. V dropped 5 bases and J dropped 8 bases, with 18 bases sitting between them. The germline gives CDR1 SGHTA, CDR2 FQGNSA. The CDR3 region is CASSPLGRTEGYTF. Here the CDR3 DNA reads TGTGCCAGCAGCCCCCTGGGACGGACGGAGGGCTACACCTTC.

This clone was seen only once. This CDR3 is CASSPIHRATQETQYF. DNA for the CDR3: TGTGCCAGCAGCCCCATACACCGGGCTACTCAAGAGACCCAGTACTTC. The rearrangement joins TRBV11-2 to TRBJ2-5; D gene uncertain. CDR3 size: 16 residues. The V end lost 5 bases, the J end lost 2 bases, and 18 bases lay between the germline ends. Germline assignment: CDR1 SGHAT and CDR2 FQNNGV.

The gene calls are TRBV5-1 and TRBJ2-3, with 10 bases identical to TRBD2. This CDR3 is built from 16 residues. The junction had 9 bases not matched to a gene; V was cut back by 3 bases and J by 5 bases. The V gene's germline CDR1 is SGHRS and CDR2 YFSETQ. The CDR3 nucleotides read TGCGCCAGCAGCTACGGTCTAGCGGGAGTTATAGATACGCAGTATTTT. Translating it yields CASSYGLAGVIDTQYF.

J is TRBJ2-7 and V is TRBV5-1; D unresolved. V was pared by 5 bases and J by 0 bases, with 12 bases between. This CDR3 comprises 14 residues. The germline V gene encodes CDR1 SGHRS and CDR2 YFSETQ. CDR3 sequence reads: CASSFSTNSYEQYF. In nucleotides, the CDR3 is TGCGCCAGCAGTTTCAGCACTAACTCCTACGAGCAGTACTTC.

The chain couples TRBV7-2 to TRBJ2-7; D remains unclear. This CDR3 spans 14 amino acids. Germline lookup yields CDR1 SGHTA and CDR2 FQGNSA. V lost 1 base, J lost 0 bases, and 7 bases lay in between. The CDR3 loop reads CASSLGLHSYEQYF. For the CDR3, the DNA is TGTGCCAGCAGCTTAGGGCTTCACTCCTACGAGCAGTACTTC.

CDR3 region: CASSQESQRVGYRFF. Written as DNA, the CDR3 is TGTGCCAGCAGCCAAGAGTCCCAGCGGGTCGGTTATCGGTTCTTC. The genes are TRBV4-2 and TRBJ2-1; possibly TRBD2 for D (6 bases). Trimming removed 0 bases at V and 15 bases at J, with 21 bases between. CDR1 is LGHNA, CDR2 YNFKEQ, per germline. This CDR3 spans 15 amino acids.

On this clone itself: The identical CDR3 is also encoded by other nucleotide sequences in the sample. CDR3 nucleotides: TGTGCCAGCAGCGTGGCTAGCGAACCCTACGAGCAGTACTTC. This encodes CASSVASEPYEQYF. The V call is TRBV2, the J call TRBJ2-7, with D possibly being TRBD2 (6 bases). Germline V lookup: CDR1 SNHLY, CDR2 FYNNEI. The CDR3 consists of 14 residues. Trimming took off 6 bases at V and 2 bases at J, with 14 bases between the two ends.

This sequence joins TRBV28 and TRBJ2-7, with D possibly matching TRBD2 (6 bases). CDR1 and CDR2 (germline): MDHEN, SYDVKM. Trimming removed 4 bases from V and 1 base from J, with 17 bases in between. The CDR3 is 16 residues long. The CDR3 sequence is CASSSPGIADSYEQYF. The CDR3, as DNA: TGTGCCAGCAGTTCCCCGGGGATAGCGGATTCCTACGAGCAGTACTTC.

The CDR3 coding sequence is TGCGCCAGCAGGTCGGAGGGGCGCACAGATACGCAGTATTTT. Its translation: CASRSEGRTDTQYF. This chain joins TRBV5-1 and TRBJ2-3; D is possibly TRBD2 (6 bases). V lost 5 bases to trimming and J lost 1 base, with 11 bases between them. This CDR3 comprises 14 residues. CDR1 and CDR2 (germline): SGHRS, YFSETQ.

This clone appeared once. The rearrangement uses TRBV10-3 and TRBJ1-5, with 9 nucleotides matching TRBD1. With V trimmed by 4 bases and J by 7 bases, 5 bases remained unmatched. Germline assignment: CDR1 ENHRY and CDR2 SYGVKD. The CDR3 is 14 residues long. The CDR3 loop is CAISVQGAEQPQHF. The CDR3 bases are TGTGCCATCAGTGTACAGGGGGCTGAGCAGCCCCAGCATTTT.

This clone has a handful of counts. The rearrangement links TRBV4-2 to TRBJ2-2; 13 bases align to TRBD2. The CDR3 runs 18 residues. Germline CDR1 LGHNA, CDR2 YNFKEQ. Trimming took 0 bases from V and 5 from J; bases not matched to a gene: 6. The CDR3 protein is CASSQDPTGLAGTGELFF. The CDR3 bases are TGTGCCAGCAGCCAAGACCCTACGGGACTAGCGGGAACCGGGGAGCTGTTTTTT.

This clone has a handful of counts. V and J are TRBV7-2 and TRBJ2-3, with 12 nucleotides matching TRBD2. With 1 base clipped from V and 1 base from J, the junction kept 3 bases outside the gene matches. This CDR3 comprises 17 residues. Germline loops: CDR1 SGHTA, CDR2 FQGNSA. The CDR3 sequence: CASSLGWTSGGTDTQYF. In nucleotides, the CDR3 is TGTGCCAGCAGCTTAGGTTGGACTAGCGGGGGCACAGATACGCAGTATTTT.

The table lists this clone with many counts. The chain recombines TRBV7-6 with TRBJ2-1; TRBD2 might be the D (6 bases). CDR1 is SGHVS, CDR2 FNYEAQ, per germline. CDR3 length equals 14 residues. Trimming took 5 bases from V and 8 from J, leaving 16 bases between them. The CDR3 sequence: CASSPTLRDDEQFF. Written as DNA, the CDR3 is TGTGCCAGCAGCCCAACATTGCGGGATGATGAGCAGTTCTTC.

For the CDR3, the DNA is TGCGCCAGCAGCTTGGAAGGGGTTGGGGCCAACGTCCTGACTTTC. It specifies CASSLEGVGANVLTF. This chain joins TRBV5-1 and TRBJ2-6, with D perhaps matching TRBD1 (5 bases). Germline V gene lookup returns CDR1 SGHRS and CDR2 YFSETQ. V lost 0 bases and J lost 3, with 7 bases in between. The CDR3 loop spans 15 amino acids.

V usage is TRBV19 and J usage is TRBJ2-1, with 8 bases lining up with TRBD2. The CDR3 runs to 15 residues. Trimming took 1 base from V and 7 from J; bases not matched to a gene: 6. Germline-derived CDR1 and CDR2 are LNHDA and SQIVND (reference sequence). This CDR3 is CASSIVSGGSNEQFF. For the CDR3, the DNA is TGTGCCAGTAGTATAGTATCGGGAGGGTCTAATGAGCAGTTCTTC.

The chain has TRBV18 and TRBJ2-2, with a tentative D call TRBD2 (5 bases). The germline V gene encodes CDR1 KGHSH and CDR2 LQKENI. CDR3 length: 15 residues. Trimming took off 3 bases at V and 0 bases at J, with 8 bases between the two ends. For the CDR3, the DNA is TGTGCCAGCTCACCCTGGAGGACGAACACCGGGGAGCTGTTTTTT. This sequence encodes CASSPWRTNTGELFF.

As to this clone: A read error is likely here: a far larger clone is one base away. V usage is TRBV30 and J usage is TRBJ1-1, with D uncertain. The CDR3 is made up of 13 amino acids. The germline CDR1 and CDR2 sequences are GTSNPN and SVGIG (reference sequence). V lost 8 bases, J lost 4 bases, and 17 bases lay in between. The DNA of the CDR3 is TGTGCCCGGATATTGCGGCGGAGCACTGAAGCTTTCTTT. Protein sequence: CARILRRSTEAFF.

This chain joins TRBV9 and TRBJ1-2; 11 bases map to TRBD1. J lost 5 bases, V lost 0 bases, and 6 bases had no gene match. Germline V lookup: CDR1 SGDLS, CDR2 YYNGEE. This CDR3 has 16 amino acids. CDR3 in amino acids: CASSVGGDRGRYGYTF. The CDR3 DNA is TGTGCCAGCAGCGTAGGAGGGGACAGGGGGAGGTATGGCTACACCTTC.

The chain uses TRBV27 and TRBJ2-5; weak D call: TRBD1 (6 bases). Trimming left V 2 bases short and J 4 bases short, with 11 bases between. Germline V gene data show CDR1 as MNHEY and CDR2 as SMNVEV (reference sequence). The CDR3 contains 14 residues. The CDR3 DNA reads TGTGCCAGCAGTTTAGCCAGGGGTGGAGAGACCCAGTACTTC. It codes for CASSLARGGETQYF.

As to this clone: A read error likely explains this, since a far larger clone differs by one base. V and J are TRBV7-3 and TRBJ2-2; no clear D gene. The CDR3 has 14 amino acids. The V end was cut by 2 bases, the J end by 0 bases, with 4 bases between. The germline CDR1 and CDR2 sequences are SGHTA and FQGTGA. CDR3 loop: CASSLFPNTGELFF. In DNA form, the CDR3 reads TGTGCCAGCAGCTTATTTCCGAACACCGGGGAGCTGTTTTTT.

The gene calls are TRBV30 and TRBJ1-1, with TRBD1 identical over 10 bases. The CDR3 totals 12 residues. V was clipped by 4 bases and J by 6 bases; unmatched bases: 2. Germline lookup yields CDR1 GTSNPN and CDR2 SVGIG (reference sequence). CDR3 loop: CAWTGTGAEAFF. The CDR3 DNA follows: TGTGCCTGGACCGGGACAGGGGCTGAAGCTTTCTTT.